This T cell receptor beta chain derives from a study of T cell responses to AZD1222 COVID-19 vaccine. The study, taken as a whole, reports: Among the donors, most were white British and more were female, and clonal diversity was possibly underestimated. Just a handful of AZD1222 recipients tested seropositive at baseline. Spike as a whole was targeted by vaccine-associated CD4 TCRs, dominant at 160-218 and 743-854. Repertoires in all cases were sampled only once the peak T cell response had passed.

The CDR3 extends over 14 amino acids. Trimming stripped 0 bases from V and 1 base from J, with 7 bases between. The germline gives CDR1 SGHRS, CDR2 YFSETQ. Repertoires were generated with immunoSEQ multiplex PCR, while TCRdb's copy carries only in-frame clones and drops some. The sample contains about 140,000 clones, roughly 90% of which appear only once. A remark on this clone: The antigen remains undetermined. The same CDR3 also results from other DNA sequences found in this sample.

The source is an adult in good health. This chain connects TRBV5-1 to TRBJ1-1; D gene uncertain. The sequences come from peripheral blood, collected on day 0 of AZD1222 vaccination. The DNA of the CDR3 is TGCGCCAGCAGCTTGGAAGGCTCGAACACTGAAGCTTTCTTT. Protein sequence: CASSLEGSNTEAFF.